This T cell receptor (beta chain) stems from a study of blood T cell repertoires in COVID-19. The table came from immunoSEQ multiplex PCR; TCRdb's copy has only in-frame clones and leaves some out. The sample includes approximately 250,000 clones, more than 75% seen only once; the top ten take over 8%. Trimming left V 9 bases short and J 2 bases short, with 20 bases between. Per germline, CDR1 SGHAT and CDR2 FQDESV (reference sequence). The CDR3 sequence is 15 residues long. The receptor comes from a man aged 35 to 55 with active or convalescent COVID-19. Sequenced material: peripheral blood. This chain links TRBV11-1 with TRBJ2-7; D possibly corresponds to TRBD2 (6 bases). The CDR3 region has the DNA TGTGCCAGGGGCAAGGTAGCGGAGAAGACCTACGAGCAGTACTTC. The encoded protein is CARGKVAEKTYEQYF.